Shown below are 28 T cell receptor beta chains from a single sample sequenced in a study of spatial heterogeneity in lung cancer. Study results and limitations: Tumoral mutation counts were tracked by counts of expanded intratumoral alpha and beta TCRs.

From the 5' RACE reads, TCRdb called clonotypes with MiXCR, one entry per CDR3 protein. There are around 20,000 distinct CDR3 sequences in the sample; roughly 3% occur only once, and about 7.3% lies in the top ten. Time point meaning: sample taken at primary tumor resection. These TCRs are of unknown antigen specificity. The source material was lung tumor tissue, sampled at surgery. These receptors were collected from a male donor with early-stage non-small cell lung cancer.

This clonotype has a count of ten or more. The chain combines TRBV6-2 or TRBV6-3 with TRBJ2-7; maybe TRBD2 (6 bases). Germline assignment: CDR1 MNHEY and CDR2 SVGEGT. V was trimmed by 6 bases and J by 4 bases, leaving 22 bases between them. CDR3 length equals 16 residues. CDR3 in amino acids: CASRRDRLVEHYEQYF. CDR3 bases: TGTGCCAGCAGGCGAGACAGACTAGTGGAGCATTACGAGCAGTACTTC.

This clonotype was seen ten or more times. The chain joins TRBV4-1 to TRBJ1-1; D call uncertain. The CDR3 covers 14 residues. The germline CDR1 and CDR2 sequences are MGHRA and YSYEKL. V was cut by 5 bases and J by 1 base, with 11 bases left in between. Here the CDR3 reads CASSDGRSNTEAFF. The CDR3 DNA sequence: TGCGCCAGCAGCGATGGACGGTCGAACACTGAAGCTTTCTTT.

This clonotype was seen ten or more times. The chain joins TRBV7-9 to TRBJ1-2, with 7 bases fitting TRBD1. V shed 6 bases and J 3 bases; nucleotides not matched to a gene: 10. Germline V gene data show CDR1 as SEHNR and CDR2 as FQNEAQ (reference sequence). The CDR3 is 15 residues long. CDR3 residues: CASSLGGTEYYGYTF. CDR3 coding DNA: TGTGCCAGCAGTTTGGGAGGGACAGAATACTATGGCTACACCTTC.

V usage is TRBV3-1 and J usage is TRBJ2-3; 7 positions match TRBD1. The germline V gene has CDR1 LGHDT and CDR2 YNNKEL (reference sequence). V gave up 7 bases and J gave up 1 base; unmatched junction bases: 5. The length of the CDR3 is 14 residues. The CDR3 bases are TGTGCCAGCACCGCCCAGGGGGGCACAGATACGCAGTATTTT. Encoded protein: CASTAQGGTDTQYF.

This clonotype came up a few times. The genes are TRBV27 and TRBJ2-7; D is undetermined. Germline assignment: CDR1 MNHEY and CDR2 SMNVEV (reference sequence). V was shortened by 3 bases and J by 2 bases, with 8 bases between the two germline ends. CDR3 size: 13 residues. This CDR3 is CASSFGAAYEQYF. DNA for the CDR3: TGTGCCAGCAGTTTCGGCGCGGCCTACGAGCAGTACTTC.

This clonotype came up many times. The rearrangement joins TRBV20-1 to TRBJ2-2, with unresolved D. CDR3 length: 13 amino acids. CDR1 DFQATT and CDR2 SNEGSKA come from the germline V gene (reference sequence). Trimming left V 6 bases short and J 5 bases short, with 13 bases between. CDR3 bases: TGCAGTGCCCGCCCCACCGGGACCGGGGAGCTGTTTTTT. It encodes CSARPTGTGELFF.

This clonotype was seen many times. The rearrangement links TRBV6-2 or TRBV6-3 to TRBJ1-5, with D maybe TRBD1 (5 bases). The germline V and J ends were trimmed by 4 bases and 0 bases, with 13 bases remaining between them. CDR3 size: 16 residues. Germline CDR1 and CDR2: MNHEY and SVGEGT. DNA for the CDR3: TGTGCCAGCAGTTCCCGGGGCAGTTATAGCAATCAGCCCCAGCATTTT. Translation gives CASSSRGSYSNQPQHF.

This clonotype was counted ten times or more. This chain uses TRBV20-1 with TRBJ1-2; D may be TRBD1 (6 bases). V lost 3 bases and J lost 8, with 13 bases in between. CDR1 DFQATT and CDR2 SNEGSKA come from the germline V gene (reference sequence). This CDR3 has 12 residues. The CDR3 bases are TGCAGTGCTAGTCAGGGGTCTCTAGGCTACACCTTC. The encoded protein is CSASQGSLGYTF.

This clonotype was recorded at least ten times. The rearrangement uses TRBV29-1 and TRBJ2-2, with D perhaps TRBD2 (6 bases). The V end was cut by 5 bases, the J end by 6 bases, with 16 bases between. Germline CDR1 is SQVTM and CDR2 is ANQGSEA. CDR3 size: 14 residues. The CDR3 sequence: CSVQSGTSPGELFF. The CDR3 region has the DNA TGCAGCGTTCAGTCCGGGACTTCCCCCGGGGAGCTGTTTTTT.

This clonotype was counted at least ten times. The chain has TRBV10-3 and TRBJ2-5; TRBD1 agrees at 8 bases. Germline loops: CDR1 ENHRY, CDR2 SYGVKD. CDR3 length: 12 residues. The trim removed 7 bases at V and 5 bases at J, leaving 3 bases unmatched. The CDR3 DNA follows: TGTGCCATCAAGACAGGGGAGGAGACCCAGTACTTC. Its protein product is CAIKTGEETQYF.

This clonotype showed up many times. The J gene is TRBJ2-5, the V gene TRBV5-1, with 7 bases that match TRBD1. The CDR3 has 15 amino acids. Germline V lookup: CDR1 SGHRS, CDR2 YFSETQ. J was trimmed by 3 bases and V by 4 bases; bases with no gene match: 9. The chain's CDR3 is CASSIRPDREETQYF. CDR3 bases: TGCGCCAGCAGCATACGACCCGACAGGGAAGAGACCCAGTACTTC.

This clonotype was observed at least ten times. This chain uses TRBV5-1 with TRBJ2-3; 7 bases fit TRBD2. The germline V gene encodes CDR1 SGHRS and CDR2 YFSETQ. This CDR3 is 15 amino acids long. V gave up 3 bases and J gave up 6 bases; unmatched junction bases: 10. The CDR3 loop reads CASSSWTSGADTQYF. CDR3 in DNA: TGCGCCAGCAGCTCCTGGACTAGTGGGGCGGATACGCAGTATTTT.

In this sample, this clonotype turned up many times. The chain is built from TRBV20-1 and TRBJ1-2; no clear D. V was clipped by 1 base and J by 8 bases, with 17 bases between them. CDR1 and CDR2 from the germline V gene are DFQATT and SNEGSKA (reference sequence). The CDR3 contains 14 residues. The CDR3 bases are TGCAGTGCTAGAGCTGGGGTCAGGACGGGAGGCTACACCTTC. This codes for CSARAGVRTGGYTF.

This clonotype showed up many times. V usage is TRBV7-2 and J usage is TRBJ2-1; TRBD2 matches at 13 bases. CDR1 is SGHTA and CDR2 is FQGNSA in the germline V gene. The CDR3 is 15 residues long. Trimming cost V 5 bases and J 6 bases; bases outside gene matches: 4. The CDR3 loop reads CASSRGLAGVNEQFF. The CDR3 DNA follows: TGTGCCAGCAGCCGAGGACTAGCGGGGGTCAATGAGCAGTTCTTC.

This clonotype came up many times. The chain has TRBV4-1 and TRBJ2-7; the match to TRBD1 covers 11 bases. With V trimmed by 2 bases and J by 5 bases, 5 bases remained unmatched. CDR1 is MGHRA, CDR2 YSYEKL, per germline. The CDR3 sequence is 15 residues long. CDR3 DNA: TGCGCCAGCAGCCAATCTTGGACAGGGGGCAACGAGCAGTACTTC. This sequence encodes CASSQSWTGGNEQYF.

This clonotype was counted ten times or more. The chain recombines TRBV11-3 with TRBJ2-1; 14 nucleotides match TRBD2. This CDR3 is built from 16 residues. With 3 bases clipped from V and 6 bases from J, the junction kept 4 bases outside the gene matches. Germline CDR1 and CDR2: SGHNT and YENEEA. In DNA, the CDR3 is TGTGCCAGCAGCTTCTTCGGGACTAGCGGGAGCAATGAGCAGTTCTTC. Translated, it gives CASSFFGTSGSNEQFF. Combining the CDR3 with reference TRBV11-3 and TRBJ2-1 gives the whole variable domain EAGVVQSPRYKIIEKKQPVAFWCNPISGHNTLYWYLQNLGQGPELLIRYENEEAVDDSQLPKDRFSAERLKGVDSTLKIQPAELGDSAVYLCASSFFGTSGSNEQFFGPGTRLTVL.

This clonotype was detected many times. This chain links TRBV7-9 with TRBJ2-1, with a possible D match to TRBD1 (8 bases). CDR3 length: 20 residues. Germline V gene sequence: CDR1 SEHNR, CDR2 FQNEAQ (reference sequence). Trimming cost V 4 bases and J 1 base, with 26 bases left between them. The CDR3 nucleotides are TGTGCCAGCAGCTCGATATTTTCAGGGGGCGGCGGGAGATCCTACAATGAGCAGTTCTTC. This gives the protein CASSSIFSGGGGRSYNEQFF.

This clonotype was detected many times. The rearrangement links TRBV10-3 to TRBJ2-7; D call uncertain. The V gene lost 0 bases and the J gene lost 0 bases, with 6 bases spanning the gap. The CDR3 contains 14 residues. Germline lookup yields CDR1 ENHRY and CDR2 SYGVKD. The DNA for the CDR3 is TGTGCCATCAGTGAGTCACAGTACTCCTACGAGCAGTACTTC. Translation gives CAISESQYSYEQYF.

This clonotype was observed at least ten times. The chain has TRBV5-1 and TRBJ2-5; 9 nucleotides line up with TRBD1. The germline gives CDR1 SGHRS, CDR2 YFSETQ. This CDR3 has 13 amino acids. V was pared by 4 bases and J by 5 bases, with 3 bases of the junction left unmatched. CDR3 region: CASSRTGDETQYF. In DNA, the CDR3 is TGCGCCAGCAGCAGGACAGGGGACGAGACCCAGTACTTC. Drawing the rest from reference TRBV5-1 and TRBJ2-5, the complete variable domain is KAGVTQTPRYLIKTRGQQVTLSCSPISGHRSVSWYQQTPGQGLQFLFEYFSETQRNKGNFPGRFSGRQFSNSRSEMNVSTLELGDSALYLCASSRTGDETQYFGPGTRLLVL.

This clonotype was observed at least ten times. This chain uses TRBV14 with TRBJ1-2; 11 bases line up with TRBD1. The germline V gene has CDR1 SGHDN and CDR2 FVKESK. This CDR3 is built from 15 residues. With V trimmed by 5 bases and J by 4 bases, 6 bases remained unmatched. In DNA, the CDR3 is TGTGCCAGCAGCACCGGACAGGGGGCTCCCTATGGCTACACCTTC. Its translation: CASSTGQGAPYGYTF.

This clonotype was detected ten times or more. The chain uses TRBV20-1 and TRBJ2-1; D is ambiguous. Germline-derived CDR1 and CDR2 are DFQATT and SNEGSKA (reference sequence). The CDR3 is 11 amino acids. V was pared by 3 bases and J by 5 bases, with 5 bases between. CDR3 nucleotide sequence: TGCAGTGCTAGTATCCACAATGAGCAGTTCTTC. Translated: CSASIHNEQFF.

This clonotype was recorded many times. CDR3 nucleotide sequence: TGTGCCAGCAGTGGACAGGGAAATAACTATGGCTACACCTTC. Its protein is CASSGQGNNYGYTF. V usage is TRBV2 and J usage is TRBJ1-2; 7 positions agree with TRBD1. The germline V gene has CDR1 SNHLY and CDR2 FYNNEI. The CDR3 totals 14 residues. The junction had 3 bases not matched to a gene; V was cut back by 4 bases and J by 1 base. Full variable domain (missing parts from reference TRBV2 and TRBJ1-2): EPEVTQTPSHQVTQMGQEVILRCVPISNHLYFYWYRQILGQKVEFLVSFYNNEISEKSEIFDDQFSVERPDGSNFTLKIRSTKLEDSAMYFCASSGQGNNYGYTFGSGTRLTVV.

This clonotype was counted many times. This rearrangement joins TRBV6-2 or TRBV6-3 to TRBJ1-4; D unclear. V shed 5 bases and J shed 8 bases, with 9 bases lying between them. The germline gives CDR1 MNHEY, CDR2 SVGEGT. The CDR3 consists of 12 residues. CDR3 DNA sequence: TGTGCCAGCAGTCTGAGGAGAGAAAAACTGTTTTTT. Encoded protein: CASSLRREKLFF.

Many counts were recorded for this clonotype. The chain couples TRBV21-1 to TRBJ2-3; TRBD2 is the table's D call and was not checked against the DNA. TRBV21-1 is described as a pseudogene. The CDR3 is made up of 20 amino acids. CDR3 protein: CASTLLSGTSGRRDTDTQYF. In nucleotides, the CDR3 is TGTGCCAGCACCCTACTTTCCGGGACTAGCGGGAGAAGGGACACAGATACGCAGTATTTT.

In its sample, this clonotype was seen many times. This chain joins TRBV6-1 and TRBJ2-7, with 7 nucleotides matching TRBD1. V dropped 4 bases and J dropped 2; count of bases not matched to a gene: 11. Germline-derived CDR1 and CDR2 are MNHNS and SASEGT. This CDR3 is built from 16 residues. The CDR3 is CASSAGQAPTPYEQYF. The DNA of the CDR3 is TGTGCCAGCAGTGCCGGACAGGCTCCTACACCCTACGAGCAGTACTTC.

This clonotype was seen many times. This chain uses TRBV9 with TRBJ2-1; 8 bases fit TRBD2. V shed 3 bases and J 6 bases; nucleotides not matched to a gene: 5. The V gene's germline CDR1 is SGDLS and CDR2 YYNGEE. The CDR3 loop spans 14 amino acids. This CDR3 reads CASSATGTSNEQFF. CDR3 bases: TGTGCCAGCAGCGCTACCGGGACTAGCAATGAGCAGTTCTTC.

This clonotype was observed many times. The rearrangement uses TRBV7-9 and TRBJ1-4; D gene uncertain. Germline assignment: CDR1 SEHNR and CDR2 FQNEAQ (reference sequence). Trimming cost V 6 bases and J 5 bases, with 7 bases left between them. This CDR3 region has 12 residues. The CDR3: CASSLWNEKLFF. The CDR3 nucleotides read TGTGCCAGCAGTCTTTGGAATGAAAAACTGTTTTTT. Filled out from reference TRBV7-9 and TRBJ1-4, the complete variable domain reads DTGVSQNPRHKITKRGQNVTFRCDPISEHNRLYWYRQTLGQGPEFLTYFQNEAQLEKSRLLSDRFSAERPKGSFSTLEIQRTEQGDSAMYLCASSLWNEKLFFGSGTQLSVL.

This clonotype is termed medium-sized. This rearrangement joins TRBV28 to TRBJ2-5; D is undetermined. The CDR3 totals 14 residues. Trimming removed 9 bases at V and 1 base at J, with 15 bases between. Per the germline V gene, CDR1 is MDHEN and CDR2 is SYDVKM. The CDR3 bases are TGTGCCAGTCAGATATCTCGGAGCCAAGAGACCCAGTACTTC. The encoded protein is CASQISRSQETQYF.